This passage covers 26 T cell receptor beta chains from one sample sequenced in a study of sequential checkpoint blockade in melanoma. Specified treatment: randomized to nivolumab then ipilimumab (arm A) or the reverse (arm B). TCRdb's table, derived via immunoSEQ multiplex PCR, lists solely in-frame clones and lacks some. The sample includes roughly 8,400 clones, roughly 75% of them seen just once. Material: CD8+ T cells sorted from blood (inferred from file names), obtained from a patient given nivolumab and ipilimumab in sequence. The receptors originated from a human donor with melanoma.

V and J are TRBV27 and TRBJ2-1; the D gene is possibly TRBD2 (5 bases). The CDR3 has 14 residues. Per the germline V gene, CDR1 is MNHEY and CDR2 is SMNVEV (reference sequence). Between the trimmed V and J ends, which lost 2 bases and 2 bases, there was a span of 7 bases. CDR3 sequence (DNA): TGTGCCAGCAGTTTAAGCGGTCCCTACAATGAGCAGTTCTTC. Encoded protein: CASSLSGPYNEQFF.

The sample holds a few counts of this clone. The same CDR3 is also encoded by other DNA sequences in this sample. This chain links TRBV9 with TRBJ2-1; TRBD1 aligns across 7 bases. The CDR3 is 14 residues long. The V segment lost 0 bases and the J segment 8 bases; nucleotides outside the gene matches: 5. The germline gives CDR1 SGDLS, CDR2 YYNGEE. CDR3 sequence (DNA): TGTGCCAGCAGCGTAGCTTACAGGGGCGATGAGCAGTTCTTC. It is translated as CASSVAYRGDEQFF. Variable domain in full (rest from reference TRBV9 and TRBJ2-1): DSGVTQTPKHLITATGQRVTLRCSPRSGDLSVYWYQQSLDQGLQFLIQYYNGEERAKGNILERFSAQQFPDLHSELNLSSLELGDSALYFCASSVAYRGDEQFFGPGTRLTVL.

V usage is TRBV19 and J usage is TRBJ1-1, with 8 bases fitting TRBD1. Germline V gene data show CDR1 as LNHDA and CDR2 as SQIVND (reference sequence). The CDR3 extends over 12 amino acids. The trim removed 6 bases at V and 6 bases at J, leaving 3 bases unmatched. CDR3 coding DNA: TGTGCCAGTAGGGACAGGGCGGCTGAAGCTTTCTTT. Encoded protein: CASRDRAAEAFF.

The CDR3 region has the DNA TGTGCCAGCAGCTTAGACGGGACAGTTACCTACGAGCAGTACTTC. Translated: CASSLDGTVTYEQYF. V gene TRBV7-6 combines with J gene TRBJ2-7, with 7 nucleotides matching TRBD1. V lost 1 base to trimming and J lost 2 bases; unmatched junction nucleotides: 5. CDR1 SGHVS and CDR2 FNYEAQ come from the germline V gene. The CDR3 is made up of 15 amino acids.

This chain links TRBV5-4 with TRBJ2-7, with 10 bases identical to TRBD1. The V segment lost 2 bases and the J segment 3 bases; nucleotides outside the gene matches: 2. The CDR3 runs 14 residues. Germline V gives CDR1 SGHNT, CDR2 YYREEE (reference sequence). The CDR3 reads CASSFGTGDYEQYF. The DNA for the CDR3 is TGTGCCAGCAGCTTCGGGACAGGGGACTACGAGCAGTACTTC.

This chain joins TRBV4-3 and TRBJ1-2; possible D gene TRBD1, 5 bases. This CDR3 spans 14 amino acids. CDR1 is LGHNA, CDR2 YSLEER, per germline. Trimming pared 6 bases from V and 6 bases from J, leaving 17 bases between. Written as DNA, the CDR3 is TGCGCCAGCAGTCCGGGGGGTCGGAGTAATGGCTACACCTTC. The encoded protein is CASSPGGRSNGYTF.

The sample holds one count of this clone. V gene TRBV18 combines with J gene TRBJ1-2; the D gene is possibly TRBD1 (5 bases). Germline V CDR1 and CDR2: KGHSH, LQKENI. V was pared by 3 bases and J by 6 bases, with 14 bases between. This CDR3 is 14 amino acids long. The DNA of the CDR3 is TGTGCCAGCTCACCGGATCGGAGGGGCGATGGCTACACCTTC. The encoded protein is CASSPDRRGDGYTF.

J is TRBJ1-1 and V is TRBV6-1; tentatively, D is TRBD1 (5 bases). CDR3 length equals 14 residues. Trimming stripped 4 bases from V and 0 bases from J, with 9 bases between. Per the germline V gene, CDR1 is MNHNS and CDR2 is SASEGT. The DNA of the CDR3 is TGTGCCAGCAGTGGGCGGGGGATGAACACTGAAGCTTTCTTT. Its protein is CASSGRGMNTEAFF.

In this sample, this clone turned up once. This sequence joins TRBV9 and TRBJ2-4; 10 bases map to TRBD1. Germline CDR1 SGDLS, CDR2 YYNGEE. The CDR3 is 15 residues long. After removal of 0 bases from V and 7 bases from J, the junction contained 4 bases not matched to a gene. The CDR3 region is CASSVAGGQGNIQYF. CDR3 nucleotide sequence: TGTGCCAGCAGCGTAGCGGGGGGACAGGGGAACATTCAGTACTTC.

The chain joins TRBV4-2 to TRBJ1-3, with TRBD1 as a possible D gene (5 bases). Between the trimmed V and J ends, which lost 0 bases and 0 bases, there was a span of 9 bases. The germline CDR1 and CDR2 sequences are LGHNA and YNFKEQ. CDR3 size: 16 residues. The CDR3 DNA is TGTGCCAGCAGCCAAGATGGGGGGGGCTCTGGAAACACCATATATTTT. Protein: CASSQDGGGSGNTIYF.

CDR3: CASSPGTVPTNTEAFF. Written as DNA, the CDR3 is TGTGCCAGCAGCCCTGGGACAGTCCCGACGAACACTGAAGCTTTCTTT. The chain joins TRBV12-1 to TRBJ1-1; the table calls TRBD1, which could not be checked here. TRBV12-1 corresponds to a pseudogene. CDR3 length: 16 residues.

This clone occurred once. The chain combines TRBV4-3 with TRBJ2-7; 8 bases align to TRBD1. V dropped 0 bases and J dropped 3; count of bases not matched to a gene: 4. Germline-derived CDR1 and CDR2 are LGHNA and YSLEER. CDR3 size: 15 residues. The CDR3 loop reads CASSQDQGAGYEQYF. The CDR3 region has the DNA TGCGCCAGCAGCCAAGATCAGGGGGCCGGCTACGAGCAGTACTTC.

The chain links TRBV4-1 to TRBJ1-1; unclear D gene. CDR1 is MGHRA and CDR2 is YSYEKL in the germline V gene. Trimming removed 1 base from V and 1 base from J, with 10 bases in between. This CDR3 is built from 15 residues. The CDR3 DNA sequence: TGCGCCAGCAGCCAAGGTACAGTGGGGAACACTGAAGCTTTCTTT. Residues: CASSQGTVGNTEAFF.

The CDR3 DNA follows: TGTGCCAGCAGCTTAGACCGATGGAGCGGCAGGGGCGCTGATGGCTACACCTTC. Translation gives CASSLDRWSGRGADGYTF. This chain uses TRBV11-2 with TRBJ1-2, with D perhaps matching TRBD1 (6 bases). The CDR3 spans 18 residues. Germline CDR1 is SGHAT and CDR2 is FQNNGV. V was pared by 0 bases and J by 6 bases, with 23 bases between.

This clone has just a few counts. The chain has TRBV29-1 and TRBJ2-6; the match to TRBD1 covers 10 bases. CDR3 length: 16 amino acids. Per the germline V gene, CDR1 is SQVTM and CDR2 is ANQGSEA. The V gene end was trimmed by 6 bases and the J gene end by 0 bases; junction bases not matched to a gene: 5. This CDR3 is CSVGQGEISGANVLTF. Written as DNA, the CDR3 is TGCAGCGTAGGACAGGGGGAGATCTCTGGGGCCAACGTCCTGACTTTC.

This clone was observed once. The V call is TRBV2, the J call TRBJ2-7; D unclear. Trimming left V 6 bases short and J 0 bases short, with 15 bases between. The germline V gene has CDR1 SNHLY and CDR2 FYNNEI. The CDR3 runs to 15 residues. The CDR3 coding sequence is TGTGCCAGCAGCGACGACTCGGAGAACTCCTACGAGCAGTACTTC. It specifies CASSDDSENSYEQYF.

The V gene is TRBV5-8, the J gene TRBJ2-2; tentatively, D is TRBD2 (6 bases). In germline, CDR1 is SGHTS, CDR2 YDEGEE. CDR3 length: 19 amino acids. Trimming shortened V by 4 bases and J by 3 bases, and 25 bases separated the two germline ends. The CDR3 is CASSQLGRVGGDHTGELFF. In DNA, the CDR3 is TGTGCCAGCAGCCAACTCGGACGTGTAGGCGGGGATCACACCGGGGAGCTGTTTTTT.

The chain carries TRBV6-1 and TRBJ2-7; D is perhaps TRBD2 (5 bases). Germline-derived CDR1 and CDR2 are MNHNS and SASEGT. The CDR3 length is 14 residues. The ends were cut back, 5 bases at V and 3 bases at J, with 14 bases in the middle. CDR3 sequence reads: CASSLAGGNYEQYF. The CDR3 nucleotides read TGTGCCAGCAGTTTGGCAGGAGGAAACTACGAGCAGTACTTC.

This chain joins TRBV5-4 and TRBJ2-1; 11 bases agree with TRBD2. The J segment lost 10 bases and the V segment lost 3 bases, leaving 6 bases of the junction unmatched. The CDR3 runs to 14 residues. CDR1 and CDR2 from the germline V gene are SGHNT and YYREEE (reference sequence). CDR3 DNA: TGTGCCAGCAGCTCGGGACTAGCGGTAGGGGAGCAGTTCTTC. Translating it yields CASSSGLAVGEQFF.

This clone was detected only a few times. This chain connects TRBV7-9 to TRBJ2-7; D remains ambiguous. The V gene lost 2 bases and the J gene lost 7 bases, with 9 bases spanning the gap. The germline V gene has CDR1 SEHNR and CDR2 FQNEAQ (reference sequence). The CDR3 has 12 residues. Here the CDR3 reads CASSLPGGEQYF. The CDR3 DNA is TGTGCCAGCAGCTTACCAGGTGGTGAGCAGTACTTC.

This chain links TRBV29-1 with TRBJ2-7; tentative D call: TRBD1 (5 bases). The germline V and J ends were trimmed by 2 bases and 3 bases, with 8 bases remaining between them. The CDR3 is made up of 12 amino acids. Per the germline V gene, CDR1 is SQVTM and CDR2 is ANQGSEA. Here the CDR3 DNA reads TGCAGCGTTGAAAGCAGGGACTACGAGCAGTACTTC. The encoded protein is CSVESRDYEQYF.

The rearrangement joins TRBV10-3 to TRBJ1-1; no definite D call. The CDR3 runs 14 residues. The germline V gene encodes CDR1 ENHRY and CDR2 SYGVKD. Trimming removed 0 bases from V and 0 bases from J, with 5 bases in between. In DNA form, the CDR3 reads TGTGCCATCAGTGAGTCAGGAGTGAACACTGAAGCTTTCTTT. Amino acids: CAISESGVNTEAFF.

The rearrangement uses TRBV28 and TRBJ2-7; no clear D gene. V was pared by 2 bases and J by 2 bases, with 13 bases between. The CDR3 runs to 15 residues. Germline loops: CDR1 MDHEN, CDR2 SYDVKM. This CDR3 reads CASSLGVRSTYEQYF. CDR3 nucleotide sequence: TGTGCCAGCAGTTTAGGCGTCAGGTCAACCTACGAGCAGTACTTC.

The V gene is TRBV4-1, the J gene TRBJ1-6, with 7 bases aligning to TRBD1. The CDR3 has 15 residues. Per germline, CDR1 MGHRA and CDR2 YSYEKL. V was pared by 2 bases and J by 5 bases, with 3 bases of the junction left unmatched. The CDR3 nucleotides are TGCGCCAGCAGCCAAACCGGGACAGATAATTCACCCCTCCACTTT. It yields the protein CASSQTGTDNSPLHF.

The rearrangement links TRBV6-1 to TRBJ1-2, with D maybe TRBD1 (5 bases). CDR1 and CDR2 from the germline V gene are MNHNS and SASEGT. CDR3 length equals 14 residues. The V end lost 6 bases, the J end lost 5 bases, and 16 bases lay between the germline ends. CDR3 sequence: CASSPRLGGYGYTF. CDR3 coding DNA: TGTGCCAGCAGCCCCCGGTTGGGGGGTTATGGCTACACCTTC.

This sequence joins TRBV20-1 and TRBJ1-2; D ambiguous. Germline CDR1 and CDR2: DFQATT and SNEGSKA (reference sequence). CDR3 length equals 11 residues. Trimming cost V 8 bases and J 4 bases, with 11 bases left between them. DNA for the CDR3: TGCAGTTCCCCAGGTTTCTATGGCTACACCTTC. It yields the protein CSSPGFYGYTF.